The 21 T cell receptor beta chains given below trace back to one sample, sequenced in a study of T cell responses to AZD1222 COVID-19 vaccine. Libraries were prepared by immunoSEQ multiplex PCR; TCRdb keeps only in-frame clonotypes and omits some of them. In the table there are about 110,000 clones, roughly 93% of which are singletons. The starting material was peripheral blood, obtained 28 days after the second AZD1222 dose. These receptors were taken from an adult who received the AZD1222 COVID-19 vaccine.

CDR3 sequence (DNA): TGTGCCAGTAGTTTAGTCACAGGGGACACTGAAGCTTTCTTT. It codes for CASSLVTGDTEAFF. This chain uses TRBV19 with TRBJ1-1; 7 bases match TRBD1. Germline CDR1 is LNHDA and CDR2 is SQIVND (reference sequence). V dropped 5 bases and J dropped 3; count of bases not matched to a gene: 6. The CDR3 length is 14 residues. The variable domain in full, completed from reference TRBV19 and TRBJ1-1, reads DGGITQSPKYLFRKEGQNVTLSCEQNLNHDAMYWYRQDPGQGLRLIYYSQIVNDFQKGDIAEGYSVSREKKESFPLTVTSAQKNPTAFYLCASSLVTGDTEAFFGQGTRLTVV.

The gene calls are TRBV11-3 and TRBJ1-1; no reliable D call. The CDR3 totals 13 residues. Germline-derived CDR1 and CDR2 are SGHNT and YENEEA. Deletions cut 0 bases from V and 0 bases from J, with 2 bases between. The CDR3 spells CASSLDMNTEAFF. DNA of the CDR3: TGTGCCAGCAGCTTAGATATGAACACTGAAGCTTTCTTT.

The rearrangement uses TRBV5-1 and TRBJ1-1; a possible D gene is TRBD1 (5 bases). CDR1 is SGHRS, CDR2 YFSETQ, per germline. The CDR3 consists of 16 residues. Trimming stripped 0 bases from V and 4 bases from J, with 16 bases between. The CDR3 sequence is CASSLAPIGRGTEAFF. DNA for the CDR3: TGCGCCAGCAGCTTGGCGCCGATTGGGAGGGGCACTGAAGCTTTCTTT.

V and J are TRBV27 and TRBJ2-1, with no clear D. Germline CDR1 and CDR2: MNHEY and SMNVEV (reference sequence). V was shortened by 5 bases and J by 5 bases, with 19 bases between the two germline ends. CDR3 length: 16 residues. CDR3 DNA: TGTGCCAGCAGTCAGTCCTTGGTTCGAGTACACAATGAGCAGTTCTTC. This encodes CASSQSLVRVHNEQFF.

V and J are TRBV30 and TRBJ1-2, with 9 bases lining up with TRBD1. CDR1 GTSNPN and CDR2 SVGIG come from the germline V gene (reference sequence). This CDR3 has 13 amino acids. CDR3 sequence reads: CALQGQGFYGYTF. The CDR3 bases are TGTGCTCTACAGGGACAGGGCTTCTATGGCTACACCTTC. Filled out from reference TRBV30 and TRBJ1-2, the complete variable domain reads SQTIHQWPATLVQPVGSPLSLECTVEGTSNPNLYWYRQAAGRGLQLLFYSVGIGQISSEVPQNLSASRPQDRQFILSSKKLLLSDSGFYLCALQGQGFYGYTFGSGTRLTVV.

The chain has TRBV11-1 and TRBJ2-4; D is unresolved. V lost 7 bases to trimming and J lost 1 base, with 11 bases between them. CDR3 length equals 14 residues. Germline V CDR1 and CDR2: SGHAT, FQDESV (reference sequence). This CDR3 reads CASTLGGAKNIQYF. CDR3 nucleotides: TGTGCCAGCACCCTAGGTGGGGCCAAAAACATTCAGTACTTC.

The table lists this clone with a count of one. The chain combines TRBV6-1 with TRBJ2-4, with TRBD2 matching 10 bases. The CDR3 is made up of 15 amino acids. Germline-derived CDR1 and CDR2 are MNHNS and SASEGT. V shed 2 bases and J 7 bases; nucleotides not matched to a gene: 5. For the CDR3, the DNA is TGTGCCAGCAGTGAATTAGCGGGGGGAGGGAACATTCAGTACTTC. This translates into CASSELAGGGNIQYF.

The chain uses TRBV10-3 and TRBJ2-5; 9 nucleotides align to TRBD2. The CDR3 has 15 amino acids. The V gene's germline CDR1 is ENHRY and CDR2 SYGVKD. J gave up 1 base and V 8 bases, and 8 bases lay outside the gene matches. The CDR3 loop reads CAIRRGGGVQETQYF. The CDR3 DNA sequence: TGTGCCATCCGCCGGGGCGGGGGGGTCCAAGAGACCCAGTACTTC.

V and J are TRBV4-2 and TRBJ1-4; D not certain. With 1 base removed from V and 8 bases from J, the gap between germline ends came to 5 bases. Germline V gene lookup returns CDR1 LGHNA and CDR2 YNFKEQ. This CDR3 contains 12 residues. This CDR3 is CASSQVSEKLFF. Here the CDR3 DNA reads TGTGCCAGCAGCCAAGTATCCGAAAAACTGTTTTTT.

The J gene is TRBJ1-1, the V gene TRBV19, with TRBD1 matching 7 bases. Trimming at V came to 0 bases and at J to 5 bases, leaving 3 bases not matched to a gene. CDR1 and CDR2 from the germline V gene are LNHDA and SQIVND (reference sequence). This CDR3 comprises 14 residues. CDR3 coding DNA: TGTGCCAGTAGTATAGATCAGGGGGAAACTGAAGCTTTCTTT. Translating gives CASSIDQGETEAFF.

This clone was seen a single time. CDR3 coding DNA: TGTGCCAGCAGCCCCAAACAGGGAAAACCTAACTATGGCTACACCTTC. Its translation: CASSPKQGKPNYGYTF. The rearrangement uses TRBV3-1 (or the pseudogene TRBV3-2) and TRBJ1-2, with D tentatively TRBD1 (6 bases). V lost 4 bases to trimming and J lost 0 bases, with 15 bases between them. CDR1 and CDR2 from the germline V gene are LGHDT and YNNKEL (reference sequence). CDR3 length: 16 amino acids.

The rearrangement links TRBV28 to TRBJ1-1; 7 bases are shared with TRBD1. Trimming took 3 bases from V and 8 from J; bases not matched to a gene: 9. Germline V gene sequence: CDR1 MDHEN, CDR2 SYDVKM. The CDR3 consists of 14 residues. The CDR3 sequence is CASSLEQGKGEAFF. In DNA form, the CDR3 reads TGTGCCAGCAGTTTGGAACAGGGGAAAGGAGAAGCTTTCTTT.

About this clone itself: This specimen includes other DNA sequences encoding the same CDR3. The V call is TRBV27, the J call TRBJ1-1; 9 bases are a match to TRBD1. This CDR3 region has 14 residues. V lost 5 bases, J lost 5 bases, and 6 bases stayed unmatched. The germline gives CDR1 MNHEY, CDR2 SMNVEV (reference sequence). CDR3 sequence (DNA): TGTGCCAGCAGTCTACAGGGGGCAAGAACTGAAGCTTTCTTT. Protein sequence: CASSLQGARTEAFF.

The chain combines TRBV25-1 with TRBJ2-7; D unresolved. Trimming shortened V by 4 bases and J by 6 bases, and 13 bases separated the two germline ends. The CDR3 contains 13 residues. CDR1 and CDR2 from the germline V gene are MGHDK and SYGVNS. As DNA, the CDR3 is TGTGCCAGCAGTGCGACATTGGTAAGCGAGCAGTACTTC. Protein product: CASSATLVSEQYF.

The chain recombines TRBV5-5 with TRBJ1-5, with 7 nucleotides matching TRBD1. In germline, CDR1 is SGHKS, CDR2 YYEKEE (reference sequence). After removal of 0 bases from V and 0 bases from J, the junction contained 3 bases not matched to a gene. The CDR3 has 16 amino acids. CDR3: CASSLDPGGSNQPQHF. The CDR3 DNA sequence: TGTGCCAGCAGCTTGGATCCAGGGGGTAGCAATCAGCCCCAGCATTTT.

The V and J genes are TRBV7-9 and TRBJ1-3; tentatively, D is TRBD1 (6 bases). V lost 5 bases and J lost 7, with 9 bases in between. Germline values: CDR1 SEHNR, CDR2 FQNEAQ (reference sequence). CDR3 length: 12 amino acids. CDR3 in DNA: TGTGCCAGCAGCCCCAGGGGCAACACCATATATTTT. This sequence encodes CASSPRGNTIYF.

The chain combines TRBV27 with TRBJ1-5; maybe TRBD1 (5 bases). This CDR3 spans 12 amino acids. Germline CDR1 and CDR2: MNHEY and SMNVEV (reference sequence). V was clipped by 11 bases and J by 0 bases, with 8 bases between them. CDR3 in amino acids: CAGGYSNQPQHF. DNA for the CDR3: TGTGCCGGGGGGTATAGCAATCAGCCCCAGCATTTT.

The V gene is TRBV2, the J gene TRBJ2-7; no clear D. With 7 bases removed from V and 3 bases from J, the gap between germline ends came to 16 bases. The V gene's germline CDR1 is SNHLY and CDR2 FYNNEI. The CDR3 runs to 14 residues. The CDR3 sequence is CASTVDLTRYEQYF. In DNA, the CDR3 is TGTGCCAGCACTGTAGATCTCACCCGCTACGAGCAGTACTTC.

V gene TRBV28 combines with J gene TRBJ2-1; D not certain. The CDR3 has 15 amino acids. Germline V gene data show CDR1 as MDHEN and CDR2 as SYDVKM. V was cut by 2 bases and J by 2 bases, with 10 bases left in between. CDR3 amino acids: CASSLASSTYNEQFF. DNA of the CDR3: TGTGCCAGCAGTTTAGCATCTTCGACCTACAATGAGCAGTTCTTC.

This clone was picked up one time. The same CDR3 is also encoded by other DNA sequences in this sample. This chain links TRBV7-9 with TRBJ1-5; D gene uncertain. Per the germline V gene, CDR1 is SEHNR and CDR2 is FQNEAQ (reference sequence). The CDR3 extends over 12 amino acids. Trimming left V 6 bases short and J 4 bases short, with 7 bases between. CDR3 region: CASSRGNQPQHF. Here the CDR3 DNA reads TGTGCCAGCAGTAGAGGGAATCAGCCCCAGCATTTT.

The rearrangement uses TRBV19 and TRBJ2-1; D not resolved. Germline V gives CDR1 LNHDA, CDR2 SQIVND (reference sequence). Trimming pared 6 bases from V and 4 bases from J, leaving 13 bases between. The CDR3 is 14 amino acids. CDR3 nucleotides: TGTGCCAGTAGGCGCCGGACGCCTTACAATGAGCAGTTCTTC. Translating gives CASRRRTPYNEQFF. Full variable domain (missing parts from reference TRBV19 and TRBJ2-1): DGGITQSPKYLFRKEGQNVTLSCEQNLNHDAMYWYRQDPGQGLRLIYYSQIVNDFQKGDIAEGYSVSREKKESFPLTVTSAQKNPTAFYLCASRRRTPYNEQFFGPGTRLTVL.